The sequence of this T cell receptor (beta chain) was determined in a study of PD-1 blockade in mismatch repair-deficient tumors. Across the whole study: Enrolled about 2012-2016, patients had progressing, pretreated mismatch repair-deficient cancers of about twelve types.

Whole-study results and caveats: Tumor-resident clones, often absent from pretreatment blood, expanded after pembrolizumab and then contracted.

Every patient had mismatch repair deficiency by PCR or immunohistochemistry. The TCR-sequenced patients were a few responders to pembrolizumab. Points on this clone: Its antigen is still unknown.

The CDR3 spans 15 residues. With V trimmed by 6 bases and J by 0 bases, 3 bases remained unmatched. Per the germline V gene, CDR1 is MGHRA and CDR2 is YSYEKL. The assay was immunoSEQ multiplex PCR, and TCRdb's table has in-frame clones only and misses some. The data show about 63,000 clones, around 89% seen once. The TCR comes from an adult with mismatch repair-deficient cancer. The sample consisted of peripheral blood, taken 52 weeks after starting pembrolizumab. The chain combines TRBV4-1 with TRBJ2-7, with 12 bases fitting TRBD2. Here the CDR3 DNA reads TGCGCCAGCAGTCTAGCGGGAGGGAGCTCCTACGAGCAGTACTTC. This gives the protein CASSLAGGSSYEQYF.